This TCR beta chain was observed in a study of blood T cell repertoires in COVID-19. Overall study context: Donors in the United States, Italy and Spain gave samples during acute or convalescent COVID-19.

Original analysis: Amplification of reference gene primers was used by the study to estimate nucleated cell counts. Measured with immunoSEQ multiplex PCR; TCRdb has only the in-frame clones, and not every one. V and J calls and clone size are given by that table; D and trimming were obtained from the DNA. Of 200,000 to 250,000 clones listed, more than 70% are singletons. The CDR3 consists of 14 residues. Looked up from germline, CDR1 is LNHNV and CDR2 is YYDKDF (reference sequence). Trimming took 0 bases from V and 8 from J, leaving 11 bases between them. Sequenced material: peripheral blood. The chain carries TRBV15 and TRBJ1-5, with a possible D match to TRBD1 (6 bases). This TCR was recovered from a woman of 80 years or more with acute or convalescent COVID-19. The CDR3 loop reads CATSRDRGLEPQHF. The CDR3 nucleotides are TGTGCCACCAGCAGAGACAGGGGATTGGAGCCCCAGCATTTT.